The 16 T cell receptor beta chains below all came from one sample that was sequenced in a study of T cells in Graves' hyperthyroidism and ophthalmopathy. RNA transcripts provided the source from which TCR beta CDR3 regions were amplified. First-round RT-PCR targeting the TCR CDR3 was performed with the HTBI primer set. One entry per CDR3 protein, called by TCRdb with MiXCR from the multiplex PCR reads. The sample shows 450,000 to 650,000 distinct CDR3 sequences, under 20% of them seen only once. Material for sequencing was blood. The receptors here all came from a woman aged 18-35 years with Graves' ophthalmopathy.

The V gene is TRBV6-2 or TRBV6-3, the J gene TRBJ2-1; the match to TRBD2 covers 7 bases. Germline V gene data show CDR1 as MNHEY and CDR2 as SVGEGT. The V and J ends lost 2 bases and 4 bases, in that order; junction bases with no gene match: 8. The CDR3 has 16 amino acids. This CDR3 is CASSYLGLGDYNEQFF. Written as DNA, the CDR3 is TGTGCCAGCAGTTACCTCGGACTAGGAGATTACAATGAGCAGTTCTTC.

The V and J genes are TRBV20-1 and TRBJ2-1; D remains ambiguous. Trimming took off 3 bases at V and 2 bases at J, with 8 bases between the two ends. The CDR3 extends over 13 amino acids. In germline, CDR1 is DFQATT, CDR2 SNEGSKA (reference sequence). CDR3 in DNA: TGCAGTGCTAGGGGCCAGCCCTACAATGAGCAGTTCTTC. This codes for CSARGQPYNEQFF.

Regarding this clonotype: This sequence may be a read error, since a much larger clone differs from it by one base. The DNA of the CDR3 is TGTGCCCGTACTTTCCCCTTATCTCTAGCGGTGGCCGGGGAGCTGTTTTTT. It encodes CARTFPLSLAVAGELFF. V usage is TRBV7-9 and J usage is TRBJ2-2; TRBD2 matches at 7 bases. The CDR3 is 17 amino acids. J lost 6 bases, V lost 11 bases, and 21 bases had no gene match. Germline-derived CDR1 and CDR2 are SEHNR and FQNEAQ (reference sequence).

This clonotype came up a few times. V is TRBV5-1 and J is TRBJ2-7; tentatively, D is TRBD1 (6 bases). This CDR3 has 15 amino acids. The germline gives CDR1 SGHRS, CDR2 YFSETQ. Deletions cut 4 bases from V and 5 bases from J, with 19 bases between. CDR3 DNA sequence: TGCGCCAGCAGCCCGGAGTTGACAGGATCCGACGAGCAGTACTTC. Its protein is CASSPELTGSDEQYF.

This chain links TRBV7-9 with TRBJ2-1; TRBD2 aligns across 10 bases. The V segment lost 5 bases and the J segment 8 bases; nucleotides outside the gene matches: 9. CDR1 and CDR2 (germline): SEHNR, FQNEAQ (reference sequence). This CDR3 has 15 residues. CDR3 protein: CASSRSLAGVHEQFF. DNA for the CDR3: TGTGCCAGCAGCAGATCTCTAGCGGGAGTCCATGAGCAGTTCTTC.

This clonotype appeared a few times. The genes are TRBV28 and TRBJ2-7, with D maybe TRBD2 (6 bases). The CDR3 loop spans 16 amino acids. V gave up 5 bases and J gave up 0 bases, with 17 bases separating them. CDR1 is MDHEN, CDR2 SYDVKM, per germline. The CDR3 region has the DNA TGTGCCAGCAGTGCAATGGGACTTCAGAGCTCCTACGAGCAGTACTTC. It codes for CASSAMGLQSSYEQYF.

Many counts were recorded for this clonotype. The chain couples TRBV2 to TRBJ2-7; tentatively, D is TRBD1 (6 bases). Germline values: CDR1 SNHLY, CDR2 FYNNEI. The CDR3 length is 14 residues. Trimming pared 5 bases from V and 2 bases from J, leaving 13 bases between. The CDR3 nucleotides are TGTGCCAGCAGTCCCGGGACATTCCCCTACGAGCAGTACTTC. This gives the protein CASSPGTFPYEQYF.

In its sample, this clonotype was seen many times. J is TRBJ2-5 and V is TRBV5-1; 9 bases match TRBD2. Unmatched junction bases numbered 18, after V lost 4 bases and J lost 2 bases. Germline V gene lookup returns CDR1 SGHRS and CDR2 YFSETQ. The CDR3 runs 19 residues. The CDR3 here is CASSPPWSRGRGGQETQYF. The DNA for the CDR3 is TGCGCCAGCAGCCCCCCTTGGAGTCGCGGGAGGGGAGGTCAAGAGACCCAGTACTTC. Complete variable domain (other parts from reference TRBV5-1 and TRBJ2-5): KAGVTQTPRYLIKTRGQQVTLSCSPISGHRSVSWYQQTPGQGLQFLFEYFSETQRNKGNFPGRFSGRQFSNSRSEMNVSTLELGDSALYLCASSPPWSRGRGGQETQYFGPGTRLLVL.

This clonotype has at least ten counts. The J gene is TRBJ1-1, the V gene TRBV11-2; D is uncertain. Germline V gene data show CDR1 as SGHAT and CDR2 as FQNNGV. Trimming pared 1 base from V and 8 bases from J, leaving 17 bases between. The CDR3 loop spans 15 amino acids. The CDR3 reads CASSLGELHHLEAFF. The CDR3 coding sequence is TGTGCCAGCAGCTTAGGAGAGTTACATCACTTAGAAGCTTTCTTT.

This clonotype was counted between two and nine times. The chain recombines TRBV29-1 with TRBJ1-1; perhaps TRBD1 as D (6 bases). The CDR3 has 13 residues. V gave up 1 base and J gave up 3 bases, with 9 bases separating them. Per germline, CDR1 SQVTM and CDR2 ANQGSEA. CDR3 sequence reads: CSVEGGAYTEAFF. The CDR3 DNA reads TGCAGCGTTGAAGGGGGGGCCTACACTGAAGCTTTCTTT.

This clonotype was found many times. J is TRBJ1-1 and V is TRBV7-6; D unclear. V lost 5 bases, J lost 5 bases, and 15 bases lay in between. This CDR3 is 14 amino acids long. CDR1 and CDR2 (germline): SGHVS, FNYEAQ. DNA of the CDR3: TGTGCCAGCAGCCACGCTTCGGCCTCGACTGAAGCTTTCTTT. Translating gives CASSHASASTEAFF. Based on the CDR3 plus reference TRBV7-6 and TRBJ1-1, the full variable domain is GAGVSQSPRYKVTKRGQDVALRCDPISGHVSLYWYRQALGQGPEFLTYFNYEAQQDKSGLPNDRFSAERPEGSISTLTIQRTEQRDSAMYRCASSHASASTEAFFGQGTRLTVV.

The V and J genes are TRBV12-3 or TRBV12-4 and TRBJ2-1; D remains unclear. Trimming took 5 bases from V and 13 from J, leaving 24 bases between them. The CDR3 totals 15 residues. The CDR3 loop reads CASSEKTPSIDPQFF. DNA of the CDR3: TGTGCCAGCAGTGAGAAGACACCATCGATTGACCCCCAGTTCTTC.

There are a few counts of this clonotype. The chain joins TRBV20-1 to TRBJ1-1; no firm D call. The ends were cut back, 6 bases at V and 0 bases at J, with 17 bases in the middle. CDR3 size: 15 residues. The germline V gene has CDR1 DFQATT and CDR2 SNEGSKA (reference sequence). Here the CDR3 DNA reads TGCAGTGCCCTACCGAGATTGGGCATGAACACTGAAGCTTTCTTT. Its protein is CSALPRLGMNTEAFF.

This clonotype appeared many times. This chain uses TRBV3-1 with TRBJ2-7; D remains unclear. The CDR3 is 15 amino acids. The V gene's germline CDR1 is LGHDT and CDR2 YNNKEL (reference sequence). The V end was cut by 0 bases, the J end by 0 bases, with 9 bases between. The CDR3 DNA reads TGTGCCAGCAGCCAAGATCTCGGCAGCTCCTACGAGCAGTACTTC. Protein sequence: CASSQDLGSSYEQYF.

This clonotype was picked up many times. J is TRBJ1-1 and V is TRBV5-4; 7 nucleotides line up with TRBD1. Looked up from germline, CDR1 is SGHNT and CDR2 is YYREEE (reference sequence). The V segment lost 2 bases and the J segment 6 bases; nucleotides outside the gene matches: 7. The CDR3 extends over 14 amino acids. CDR3 protein: CASSFDRAESEAFF. CDR3 sequence (DNA): TGTGCCAGCAGCTTCGACAGGGCCGAGTCTGAAGCTTTCTTT.

The table lists this clonotype with a few counts. A single base separates this from a much larger clone, so it may be a read error. The rearrangement joins TRBV7-9 to TRBJ2-7, with D maybe TRBD2 (5 bases). Germline CDR1 reads SEHNR; CDR2 reads FQNEAQ (reference sequence). The CDR3 loop spans 14 amino acids. For the CDR3, the DNA is TGTGCCAGCAGCTTAGAGGGAGTTCGAGACGAGCAGCACTTC. It yields the protein CASSLEGVRDEQHF.